What follows is one TCR beta chain and its context. Its antigen is undetermined. It was the roughly 120-subject validation cohort, separate from the approximately 690-subject first cohort, to which the donors belonged. This entry belongs to a study of cytomegalovirus exposure and HLA in healthy donors. Turning to the study itself: A later analysis reported the same platform for the roughly 110 validation repertoires and the 666 first-cohort repertoires.

Broader study findings: Among TCR beta chains, those listed as cytomegalovirus-associated numbered some 170.

Profiling relied on immunoSEQ multiplex PCR, and the TCRdb table lists in-frame clones only, not all of them. Among some 250,000 clones listed, 90% were seen once. After removal of 7 bases from V and 8 bases from J, the junction contained 11 bases not matched to a gene. This CDR3 has 13 residues. The V gene's germline CDR1 is SGHNT and CDR2 YYREEE (reference sequence). The receptor was derived from a woman between 18 and 29 years old in good health and CMV-seronegative. The specimen was PBMCs. The chain combines TRBV5-4 with TRBJ1-2; TRBD1 agrees at 7 bases. CDR3 coding DNA: TGTGCCAGCCGACAGGGCAGCAGTGGAGGCTACACCTTC. Its translation is CASRQGSSGGYTF. The full variable domain, in which reference TRBV5-4 and TRBJ1-2 provide the parts outside the CDR3, is ETGVTQSPTHLIKTRGQQVTLRCSSQSGHNTVSWYQQALGQGPQFIFQYYREEENGRGNFPPRFSGLQFPNYSSELNVNALELDDSALYLCASRQGSSGGYTFGSGTRLTVV.